This TCR beta chain was recovered during a study of T-cell memory formation after mild COVID-19. This clonotype has at least ten counts. Trimming pared 7 bases from V and 7 bases from J, leaving 26 bases between. The CDR3 spans 17 residues. Germline V gene data show CDR1 as LGHNT and CDR2 as FRNRAP. TCRdb called the 5' RACE reads again in MiXCR, with one record for every CDR3 protein. The data contain about 35,000 distinct CDR3 sequences, approximately 21% of them singletons. The rearrangement uses TRBV12-5 and TRBJ2-1; weak D call: TRBD1 (6 bases). This receptor was taken from an adult who had mild COVID-19 (a few samples of this study predate the infection). Cell type and time point are not known. The sample was PBMCs or a T cell subset sorted from them (not recorded which). The CDR3 is CASEPKFRGVGRNEQFF. The CDR3 nucleotides read TGTGCTAGTGAACCAAAATTCAGGGGAGTAGGTCGGAATGAGCAGTTCTTC.